Presented here are 15 T cell receptor beta chains from one specimen sequenced in a study of blood T cell repertoires in COVID-19. Some clones are missing from TCRdb's copy, which holds only in-frame ones; the method was immunoSEQ multiplex PCR. The sample yields 270,000 or so clones, around 85% seen once. Specimen: peripheral blood. The source of these receptors is a human donor with COVID-19, enrolled during active disease. The donor label of this sample is uncertain.

The gene calls are TRBV7-6 and TRBJ1-4; tentative D call: TRBD1 (6 bases). This CDR3 has 16 residues. Per the germline V gene, CDR1 is SGHVS and CDR2 is FNYEAQ. Trimming removed 5 bases from V and 2 bases from J, with 15 bases in between. CDR3 in amino acids: CASSPVGTGTNEKLFF. The CDR3 DNA is TGTGCCAGCAGCCCGGTAGGCACAGGGACTAATGAAAAACTGTTTTTT.

The chain is built from TRBV15 and TRBJ2-7; 11 nucleotides match TRBD2. Germline V lookup: CDR1 LNHNV, CDR2 YYDKDF (reference sequence). V gave up 4 bases and J gave up 3 bases; unmatched junction bases: 5. This CDR3 is 15 amino acids long. The CDR3 bases are TGTGCCACCAGCACCCTAGCGGGAGGAGGCTACGAGCAGTACTTC. Translated, it gives CATSTLAGGGYEQYF. Combining the CDR3 with reference TRBV15 and TRBJ2-7 gives the whole variable domain DAMVIQNPRYQVTQFGKPVTLSCSQTLNHNVMYWYQQKSSQAPKLLFHYYDKDFNNEADTPDNFQSRRPNTSFCFLDIRSPGLGDTAMYLCATSTLAGGGYEQYFGPGTRLTVT.

The chain is built from TRBV5-4 and TRBJ1-2, with D uncertain. CDR3 length: 14 residues. Germline V gene lookup returns CDR1 SGHNT and CDR2 YYREEE (reference sequence). V was trimmed by 1 base and J by 4 bases, leaving 11 bases between them. In nucleotides, the CDR3 is TGTGCCAGCAGCTTGCCGGTTCTCCCCTATGGCTACACCTTC. Translation: CASSLPVLPYGYTF.

The V and J genes are TRBV23-1 and TRBJ2-7, with 8 bases aligning to TRBD1. TRBV23-1 is known as an ORF, though its function is uncertain. V gave up 9 bases and J gave up 0 bases; unmatched junction bases: 7. This CDR3 contains 14 residues. The CDR3 loop is CARAGGRASYEQYF. Written as DNA, the CDR3 is TGCGCCAGGGCAGGGGGCCGCGCCTCCTACGAGCAGTACTTC.

The genes are TRBV11-2 and TRBJ2-7, with D possibly being TRBD1 (5 bases). The CDR3 extends over 17 amino acids. Germline V gene lookup returns CDR1 SGHAT and CDR2 FQNNGV. Trimming took 0 bases from V and 0 from J, leaving 15 bases between them. CDR3 nucleotides: TGTGCCAGCAGCTTAGACCAGGGCCTTCAATACTCCTACGAGCAGTACTTC. Translating it yields CASSLDQGLQYSYEQYF.

The V call is TRBV7-8, the J call TRBJ1-2, with 12 bases that match TRBD1. There are 17 residues in the CDR3. V dropped 0 bases and J dropped 2; count of bases not matched to a gene: 4. In germline, CDR1 is SGHVS, CDR2 FQNEAQ. This CDR3 is CASSLAGTGGLNYGYTF. The DNA of the CDR3 is TGTGCCAGCAGCTTAGCCGGGACAGGGGGCTTAAACTATGGCTACACCTTC.

The J gene is TRBJ2-7, the V gene TRBV15; 9 bases align to TRBD1. The CDR3 sequence is 14 residues long. With V trimmed by 3 bases and J by 3 bases, 3 bases remained unmatched. Per the germline V gene, CDR1 is LNHNV and CDR2 is YYDKDF (reference sequence). The CDR3 loop reads CATSRDRGLYEQYF. CDR3 coding DNA: TGTGCCACCAGCAGGGACAGGGGCCTCTACGAGCAGTACTTC.

This clone was detected only a few times. The chain carries TRBV6-2 or TRBV6-3 and TRBJ1-1, with D possibly being TRBD1 (5 bases). CDR3 size: 16 residues. With 5 bases removed from V and 0 bases from J, the gap between germline ends came to 16 bases. Germline loops: CDR1 MNHEY, CDR2 SVGEGT. In DNA, the CDR3 is TGTGCCAGCAGTCCCATCTTGAGACAGATGAACACTGAAGCTTTCTTT. Translation: CASSPILRQMNTEAFF.

The chain is built from TRBV7-2 and TRBJ2-2; D remains ambiguous. CDR3 size: 13 residues. Trimming pared 5 bases from V and 2 bases from J, leaving 6 bases between. Germline CDR1 reads SGHTA; CDR2 reads FQGNSA. The CDR3 coding sequence is TGTGCCAGCAGCAAACATAACACCGGGGAGCTGTTTTTT. Its protein product is CASSKHNTGELFF.

Concerning this clone itself: The sample holds other DNA sequences that translate to the same CDR3. This chain uses TRBV5-4 with TRBJ2-7, with TRBD2 matching over 10 bases. This CDR3 region has 15 residues. Trimming took 5 bases from V and 2 from J; bases not matched to a gene: 7. The germline CDR1 and CDR2 sequences are SGHNT and YYREEE (reference sequence). CDR3 protein: CASSRGLAETYEQYF. The DNA of the CDR3 is TGTGCCAGCAGTCGCGGACTAGCGGAAACCTACGAGCAGTACTTC.

The V and J genes are TRBV20-1 and TRBJ2-3; D not certain. The germline V gene has CDR1 DFQATT and CDR2 SNEGSKA (reference sequence). V lost 4 bases to trimming and J lost 4 bases, with 6 bases between them. This CDR3 has 11 amino acids. The CDR3 nucleotides are TGCAGTGCTACCCACTCAGATACGCAGTATTTT. Translation: CSATHSDTQYF.

The chain couples TRBV7-2 to TRBJ1-1; TRBD1 might be the D (5 bases). V was trimmed by 6 bases and J by 1 base, leaving 12 bases between them. The length of the CDR3 is 14 residues. CDR1 SGHTA and CDR2 FQGNSA come from the germline V gene. CDR3 amino acids: CASREGVANTEAFF. The CDR3 bases are TGTGCCAGCAGGGAAGGGGTCGCGAACACTGAAGCTTTCTTT.

The V call is TRBV7-8, the J call TRBJ1-4; 11 bases are a match to TRBD1. Germline values: CDR1 SGHVS, CDR2 FQNEAQ. V shed 4 bases, J shed 5 bases, and the junction held 6 bases outside the gene matches. This CDR3 spans 16 amino acids. CDR3 in amino acids: CASSSDRTGGNEKLFF. CDR3 coding DNA: TGTGCCAGCAGCTCAGATCGGACAGGGGGCAATGAAAAACTGTTTTTT. The full variable domain, with the rest looked up from reference TRBV7-8 and TRBJ1-4, is GAGVSQSPRYKVAKRGQDVALRCDPISGHVSLFWYQQALGQGPEFLTYFQNEAQLDKSGLPSDRFFAERPEGSVSTLKIQRTQQEDSAVYLCASSSDRTGGNEKLFFGSGTQLSVL.

The chain combines TRBV7-2 with TRBJ1-6, with D perhaps matching TRBD1 (5 bases). From germline, CDR1 is SGHTA and CDR2 FQGNSA. The V end lost 2 bases, the J end lost 7 bases, and 9 bases lay between the germline ends. This CDR3 is 14 amino acids long. The CDR3 nucleotides are TGTGCCAGCAGCTTAAGGCAGGGAAATTCACCCCTCCACTTT. Its protein product is CASSLRQGNSPLHF.

This clone was counted between two and nine times. V and J are TRBV30 and TRBJ2-7, with TRBD2 matching 7 bases. Germline trimming cut 7 bases from V and 2 bases from J; bases unmatched to any gene: 5. CDR3 length equals 12 residues. Germline-derived CDR1 and CDR2 are GTSNPN and SVGIG (reference sequence). The CDR3 sequence is CAYGTNPYEQYF. The CDR3 DNA sequence: TGTGCCTACGGGACTAACCCCTACGAGCAGTACTTC.